The 27 T cell receptor beta chains below all came from one sample that was sequenced in a study of Ad26.COV2.S vaccination and SARS-CoV-2 variants. TCRdb's copy holds only in-frame clones and misses some; the assay was immunoSEQ multiplex PCR. The data show about 350,000 clones, about 90% seen once. Sequences were derived from peripheral blood, sampled after recovery from COVID-19. The source of these receptors is a human donor who had recovered from COVID-19.

V gene TRBV5-1 combines with J gene TRBJ1-1; D is uncertain. There are 13 residues in the CDR3. The germline V gene encodes CDR1 SGHRS and CDR2 YFSETQ. The germline V and J ends were trimmed by 2 bases and 2 bases, with 7 bases remaining between them. CDR3: CASSFQINTEAFF. CDR3 sequence (DNA): TGCGCCAGCAGCTTCCAAATTAACACTGAAGCTTTCTTT.

The rearrangement uses TRBV5-1 and TRBJ1-1, with D unclear. Germline-derived CDR1 and CDR2 are SGHRS and YFSETQ. Trimming stripped 4 bases from V and 1 base from J, with 11 bases between. The CDR3 extends over 14 amino acids. CDR3 sequence (DNA): TGCGCCAGCAGCGCCCCAGCCTCGAACACTGAAGCTTTCTTT. This encodes CASSAPASNTEAFF.

This chain uses TRBV19 with TRBJ1-1; TRBD1 aligns across 7 bases. This CDR3 region has 14 residues. Per the germline V gene, CDR1 is LNHDA and CDR2 is SQIVND (reference sequence). Losses at the gene ends were 6 bases for V and 10 bases for J; bases not matched to a gene: 14. The CDR3 nucleotides are TGTGCCAGTAGCCCCCCTACAGGGGAGAGGGGAGCTTTCTTT. Its protein is CASSPPTGERGAFF.

The genes are TRBV5-1 and TRBJ1-1; 8 bases fit TRBD1. Germline V CDR1 and CDR2: SGHRS, YFSETQ. This CDR3 region has 13 residues. V was pared by 0 bases and J by 9 bases, with 4 bases of the junction left unmatched. CDR3 in DNA: TGCGCCAGCAGCTTGGAGGCAGGGGGCAAAGCTTTCTTT. Its protein product is CASSLEAGGKAFF.

The chain employs TRBV19 and TRBJ1-2; 10 nucleotides match TRBD1. This CDR3 has 16 residues. Trimming at V came to 5 bases and at J to 2 bases, leaving 8 bases not matched to a gene. The V gene's germline CDR1 is LNHDA and CDR2 SQIVND (reference sequence). CDR3 sequence reads: CASSGPGTGANYGYTF. CDR3 coding DNA: TGTGCCAGTAGTGGTCCCGGGACAGGGGCAAACTATGGCTACACCTTC.

This chain joins TRBV6-6 and TRBJ1-6; D is unresolved. The V end was cut by 0 bases, the J end by 3 bases, with 6 bases between. Per the germline V gene, CDR1 is MNHNY and CDR2 is SVGAGI (reference sequence). This CDR3 has 15 residues. This CDR3 is CASSYSGHYNSPLHF. CDR3 nucleotide sequence: TGTGCCAGCAGTTACTCAGGGCACTATAATTCACCCCTCCACTTT.

Here the CDR3 DNA reads TGTGCCAGCAGCTTAGATCTATTCCAAATGAACACTGAAGCTTTCTTT. This gives the protein CASSLDLFQMNTEAFF. The chain links TRBV7-8 to TRBJ1-1; D uncertain. CDR3 length: 16 amino acids. The V and J ends lost 1 base and 0 bases respectively, with 12 bases between them. Germline V gene lookup returns CDR1 SGHVS and CDR2 FQNEAQ. The full variable domain, completed using reference TRBV7-8 and TRBJ1-1, is GAGVSQSPRYKVAKRGQDVALRCDPISGHVSLFWYQQALGQGPEFLTYFQNEAQLDKSGLPSDRFFAERPEGSVSTLKIQRTQQEDSAVYLCASSLDLFQMNTEAFFGQGTRLTVV.

The chain is built from TRBV6-5 and TRBJ1-1; D might be TRBD1 (6 bases). CDR1 and CDR2 from the germline V gene are MNHEY and SVGAGI. The CDR3 totals 14 residues. The V end was cut by 6 bases, the J end by 1 base, with 12 bases between. In DNA, the CDR3 is TGTGCCAGCAGAAGACAGGCCAAGAACACTGAAGCTTTCTTT. Translation gives CASRRQAKNTEAFF.

The chain links TRBV7-6 to TRBJ1-2; TRBD1 matches at 9 bases. The trim removed 6 bases at V and 8 bases at J, leaving 10 bases unmatched. CDR1 and CDR2 from the germline V gene are SGHVS and FNYEAQ. This CDR3 spans 14 amino acids. CDR3 region: CASSSADRGRGYTF. The CDR3, as DNA: TGTGCCAGCAGTTCTGCGGACAGGGGAAGGGGCTACACCTTC.

DNA for the CDR3: TGTGCCAGTAGTATGGCGGGACCAACACTATACGAGCAGTACTTC. Protein sequence: CASSMAGPTLYEQYF. The chain joins TRBV19 to TRBJ2-7, with D maybe TRBD2 (6 bases). V was clipped by 3 bases and J by 4 bases, with 16 bases between them. CDR3 length: 15 residues. The V gene's germline CDR1 is LNHDA and CDR2 SQIVND (reference sequence).

The chain couples TRBV7-9 to TRBJ1-6, with D possibly TRBD1 on 5 matching bases. Germline loops: CDR1 SEHNR, CDR2 FQNEAQ (reference sequence). This CDR3 region has 14 residues. V lost 7 bases to trimming and J lost 8 bases, with 15 bases between them. The CDR3 protein is CASTWGLLDSPLHF. The CDR3 nucleotides are TGTGCCAGCACATGGGGGTTGCTGGATTCACCCCTCCACTTT.

Concerning this clone: Other DNA variants within this sample encode the same CDR3. The chain uses TRBV5-1 and TRBJ2-1; a weak D match, TRBD1 (5 bases). This CDR3 has 15 residues. Germline V gives CDR1 SGHRS, CDR2 YFSETQ. Trimming removed 0 bases from V and 2 bases from J, with 9 bases in between. The CDR3 coding sequence is TGCGCCAGCAGCTTGGGTCAGGGCCCCTACAATGAGCAGTTCTTC. It specifies CASSLGQGPYNEQFF.

The chain couples TRBV27 to TRBJ2-4; no firm D call. This CDR3 comprises 15 residues. CDR1 and CDR2 (germline): MNHEY, SMNVEV (reference sequence). The V gene lost 3 bases and the J gene lost 0 bases, with 9 bases spanning the gap. CDR3 protein: CASSFSAVAKNIQYF. CDR3 nucleotides: TGTGCCAGCAGTTTCTCAGCCGTAGCCAAAAACATTCAGTACTTC.

This chain connects TRBV12-2 to TRBJ2-7; TRBD2 is the table's D call, not checked against the DNA. TRBV12-2 is a listed pseudogene. This CDR3 has 16 residues. Here the CDR3 DNA reads TGTGCAAGTCGCTTAGTGTGTGTGTGGCTAGTTAGCGAGCAGTACTTC. It codes for CASRLVCVWLVSEQYF.

The rearrangement links TRBV19 to TRBJ1-4; D gene unclear. In germline, CDR1 is LNHDA, CDR2 SQIVND (reference sequence). V lost 6 bases and J 4 bases, leaving 15 bases between the germline ends. The CDR3 totals 15 residues. CDR3 bases: TGTGCCAGTAGCTCGCCGGGTGGCTATAATGAAAAACTGTTTTTT. Translation gives CASSSPGGYNEKLFF.

CDR3 region: CASSDGRPSGANVLTF. The CDR3 DNA is TGTGCCAGTAGTGACGGACGGCCGTCTGGGGCCAACGTCCTGACTTTC. This chain links TRBV19 with TRBJ2-6; D is unclear. Germline V gives CDR1 LNHDA, CDR2 SQIVND (reference sequence). Trimming removed 5 bases at V and 1 base at J, with 12 bases between. This CDR3 region has 16 residues.

The chain recombines TRBV5-1 with TRBJ1-1; D is unclear. The CDR3 extends over 14 amino acids. Germline loops: CDR1 SGHRS, CDR2 YFSETQ. Between the trimmed V and J ends, which lost 0 bases and 8 bases, there was a span of 14 bases. The CDR3 coding sequence is TGCGCCAGCAGCTTGGGCTTTAGGACTGACGAAGCTTTCTTT. This sequence encodes CASSLGFRTDEAFF.

The V call is TRBV10-1, the J call TRBJ2-7, with 8 bases fitting TRBD1. From germline, CDR1 is WNHNN and CDR2 SYGVQD (reference sequence). The CDR3 consists of 15 residues. V shed 4 bases, J shed 6 bases, and the junction held 11 bases outside the gene matches. Written as DNA, the CDR3 is TGCGCCAGCAGTGCAGCCCAGGGGGCGAAAGTCGAGCAGTACTTC. It encodes CASSAAQGAKVEQYF.

This clone was seen once. The identical CDR3 is also encoded by other nucleotide sequences in the sample. This chain connects TRBV5-6 to TRBJ1-6; D perhaps matches TRBD1 (5 bases). The CDR3 consists of 17 residues. Per the germline V gene, CDR1 is SGHDT and CDR2 is YYEEEE. V gave up 0 bases and J gave up 0 bases, with 10 bases separating them. As DNA, the CDR3 is TGTGCCAGCAGCTTGGGACAGAGAAACTCCTATAATTCACCCCTCCACTTT. The encoded protein is CASSLGQRNSYNSPLHF.

This chain links TRBV5-1 with TRBJ2-5, with 7 positions matching TRBD2. With V trimmed by 3 bases and J by 1 base, 6 bases remained unmatched. The germline V gene has CDR1 SGHRS and CDR2 YFSETQ. The CDR3 is 15 residues long. CDR3: CASSSLGGTQETQYF. The CDR3 DNA is TGCGCCAGCAGCTCCCTCGGGGGGACCCAAGAGACCCAGTACTTC.

The chain links TRBV27 to TRBJ1-1, with a tentative D call TRBD1 (5 bases). The V end lost 1 base, the J end lost 1 base, and 7 bases lay between the germline ends. Germline V CDR1 and CDR2: MNHEY, SMNVEV (reference sequence). There are 14 residues in the CDR3. The CDR3: CASSLLDKNTEAFF. CDR3 in DNA: TGTGCCAGCAGTTTATTGGACAAGAACACTGAAGCTTTCTTT.

This chain links TRBV27 with TRBJ2-3; 9 nucleotides agree with TRBD1. The CDR3 contains 15 residues. Trimming removed 4 bases from V and 2 bases from J; junction bases left unmatched: 4. Germline V gives CDR1 MNHEY, CDR2 SMNVEV (reference sequence). This CDR3 is CASSSGQGPTDTQYF. In DNA, the CDR3 is TGTGCCAGCAGTTCGGGACAGGGACCCACAGATACGCAGTATTTT.

The rearrangement uses TRBV6-5 and TRBJ1-2, with TRBD1 as a possible D gene (5 bases). CDR1 MNHEY and CDR2 SVGAGI come from the germline V gene. This CDR3 contains 15 residues. V was cut by 5 bases and J by 6 bases, with 19 bases left in between. CDR3 nucleotide sequence: TGTGCCAGCAGTACCTCAGGGAACCTACGACATGGCTACACCTTC. Protein product: CASSTSGNLRHGYTF.

This chain connects TRBV11-2 to TRBJ1-1, with D possibly being TRBD1 (5 bases). This CDR3 has 14 residues. V lost 2 bases and J lost 5, with 12 bases in between. CDR1 and CDR2 from the germline V gene are SGHAT and FQNNGV. The CDR3 DNA sequence: TGTGCCAGCAGCTTAAGTGTGGGGGGGACTGAAGCTTTCTTT. Its translation: CASSLSVGGTEAFF.

With respect to this clone: Other DNA sequences from this sample encode an identical CDR3 as well. The chain employs TRBV9 and TRBJ2-3; tentatively, D is TRBD1 (6 bases). CDR1 is SGDLS and CDR2 is YYNGEE in the germline V gene. V lost 1 base to trimming and J lost 6 bases, with 6 bases between them. The CDR3 consists of 12 residues. This CDR3 reads CASSVRGDTQYF. The CDR3 coding sequence is TGTGCCAGCAGCGTAAGGGGGGATACGCAGTATTTT.

The CDR3: CASSDQQGGGPDTQYF. The CDR3 DNA follows: TGTGCCAGCAGCGACCAACAGGGTGGAGGGCCAGATACGCAGTATTTT. The chain is built from TRBV9 and TRBJ2-3, with D tentatively TRBD1 or TRBD2 (6 bases each). Germline V gives CDR1 SGDLS, CDR2 YYNGEE. Trimming pared 3 bases from V and 4 bases from J, leaving 18 bases between. The CDR3 has 16 residues.

The rearrangement joins TRBV5-5 to TRBJ2-5; tentative D call: TRBD1 (5 bases). Germline values: CDR1 SGHKS, CDR2 YYEKEE (reference sequence). This CDR3 comprises 13 residues. Between the trimmed V and J ends, which lost 2 bases and 3 bases, there was a span of 8 bases. The CDR3 loop is CASSFPGKETQYF. The CDR3 nucleotides read TGTGCCAGCAGCTTCCCAGGGAAAGAGACCCAGTACTTC. Combining the CDR3 with reference TRBV5-5 and TRBJ2-5 gives the whole variable domain DAGVTQSPTHLIKTRGQQVTLRCSPISGHKSVSWYQQVLGQGPQFIFQYYEKEERGRGNFPDRFSARQFPNYSSELNVNALLLGDSALYLCASSFPGKETQYFGPGTRLLVL.